This T cell receptor beta chain was recovered during a study of shared clonotypes between healthy human individuals. There were no recent acute infections or vaccinations among the donors, who were healthy HIV-negative adults. Among the donors, all were Caucasian adults who lived in Nashville, Tennessee. DNA at roughly 0.2 ug, tens of thousands of T cell genomes, went into sorted-subset replicate PCRs. Assay used: immunoSEQ multiplex PCR; TCRdb lists only in-frame clones, some missing. This repertoire shows nearly 1,000,000 clones, about three quarters found once; its top ten account for about 1.5%. In regard to this clone: Its specificity is unknown.

Overall study results and limits: The expectation was that sequencing depth would affect clonotype sharing among donors.

Germline V gives CDR1 DFQATT, CDR2 SNEGSKA (reference sequence). The CDR3 has 11 amino acids. V was shortened by 7 bases and J by 10 bases, with 14 bases between the two germline ends. Sequenced: memory CD4+ T cells sorted from blood. The subset: CD45RA-negative fraction. The sequence derives from a man younger than 30 in good health. V gene TRBV20-1 combines with J gene TRBJ2-1, with D perhaps given as TRBD1 or TRBD2 (5 bases each). CDR3 in DNA: TGCAGTGTTTGGGGGAAAGGGGAGCAGTTCTTC. The encoded protein is CSVWGKGEQFF.